These T cell receptor beta chains were read from a single sample in a study of blood T cells in healthy people across ages. TCRdb reprocessed the 5' RACE reads via MiXCR and lists one record per CDR3 protein. This sample carries about 1.4 million distinct CDR3 sequences, approximately 59% of them seen once, and the ten largest clones take 6.5% to 8%. Sequencing used blood. The receptors originated from a young man in good health. Each CDR3 is given with its conserved first and last residue. Fields, in order: clone size, J gene, V gene, D gene, CDR3 protein, CDR3 DNA. D genes are given only for firm matches. Clone size is stated in some rows and not others, as once, few, many or a class when expanded.

abundance: .
j_gene: TRBJ2-3
v_gene: TRBV29-1
d_gene: .
CDR3aa: CSVGLGGDTQYF
CDR3nt: TGCAGCGTTGGATTGGGGGGAGATACGCAGTATTTT

abundance: once
j_gene: TRBJ2-7
v_gene: TRBV27
d_gene: TRBD1
CDR3aa: CASSTTGAFLYEQYF
CDR3nt: TGTGCCAGCAGCACGACAGGGGCGTTCCTCTACGAGCAGTACTTC

abundance: once
j_gene: TRBJ1-1
v_gene: TRBV12-3/TRBV12-4
d_gene: TRBD1
CDR3aa: CASTIGQGVTEAFF
CDR3nt: TGTGCCAGCACCATCGGACAGGGAGTGACTGAAGCTTTCTTT

abundance: .
j_gene: TRBJ2-1
v_gene: TRBV12-3/TRBV12-4
d_gene: .
CDR3aa: CASTLAVGGSYNEQFF
CDR3nt: TGTGCCAGCACCTTGGCCGTCGGAGGCTCCTACAATGAGCAGTTCTTC

abundance: .
j_gene: TRBJ2-4
v_gene: TRBV29-1
d_gene: .
CDR3aa: CSATPTGAKNIQYF
CDR3nt: TGCAGCGCTACCCCCACAGGGGCCAAAAACATTCAGTACTTC

abundance: .
j_gene: TRBJ2-3
v_gene: TRBV4-2
d_gene: TRBD1
CDR3aa: CASSHGGQGASDTQYF
CDR3nt: TGTGCCAGCAGCCATGGCGGACAGGGGGCATCAGATACGCAGTATTTT

abundance: .
j_gene: TRBJ2-7
v_gene: TRBV10-3
d_gene: .
CDR3aa: CAIKDRADEQYF
CDR3nt: TGTGCCATCAAGGATAGGGCGGACGAGCAGTACTTC

abundance: once
j_gene: TRBJ1-2
v_gene: TRBV10-3
d_gene: .
CDR3aa: CAISESTLGTSGYTF
CDR3nt: TGTGCCATCAGTGAGTCGACTTTGGGGACATCTGGCTACACCTTC

abundance: few
j_gene: TRBJ2-7
v_gene: TRBV29-1
d_gene: .
CDR3aa: CSVEGQGIGEQYF
CDR3nt: TGCAGCGTTGAAGGGCAGGGGATAGGCGAGCAGTACTTC

abundance: .
j_gene: TRBJ2-1
v_gene: TRBV25-1
d_gene: TRBD2
CDR3aa: CASRSGSEQFF
CDR3nt: TGTGCCAGCAGGAGCGGGAGTGAGCAGTTCTTC

abundance: .
j_gene: TRBJ2-5
v_gene: TRBV9
d_gene: .
CDR3aa: CASSGRLGIETQYF
CDR3nt: TGTGCCAGCAGCGGACGACTAGGTATTGAGACCCAGTACTTC

abundance: once
j_gene: TRBJ2-1
v_gene: TRBV6-1
d_gene: .
CDR3aa: CASPLGSNEQFF
CDR3nt: TGTGCCAGTCCGTTGGGAAGCAATGAGCAGTTCTTC

abundance: few
j_gene: TRBJ1-2
v_gene: TRBV27
d_gene: TRBD1
CDR3aa: CASSYTGGYGYTF
CDR3nt: TGTGCCAGCAGCTATACAGGGGGCTATGGCTACACCTTC

abundance: few
j_gene: TRBJ1-2
v_gene: TRBV5-1
d_gene: .
CDR3aa: CASSSAGTLIPYGYTF
CDR3nt: TGCGCCAGCAGCTCAGCCGGGACCTTAATCCCCTATGGCTACACCTTC

abundance: .
j_gene: TRBJ2-7
v_gene: TRBV29-1
d_gene: TRBD2
CDR3aa: CSVWTSGRAPYEQYF
CDR3nt: TGCAGCGTTTGGACTAGCGGGAGGGCCCCCTACGAGCAGTACTTC

abundance: .
j_gene: TRBJ1-1
v_gene: TRBV20-1
d_gene: .
CDR3aa: CSARQGPNTEAFF
CDR3nt: TGCAGTGCTAGACAGGGACCCAACACTGAAGCTTTCTTT

abundance: .
j_gene: TRBJ1-2
v_gene: TRBV25-1
d_gene: TRBD1
CDR3aa: CASSVEGARGYTF
CDR3nt: TGTGCCAGCAGTGTGGAGGGGGCGCGTGGCTACACCTTC

abundance: .
j_gene: TRBJ2-7
v_gene: TRBV10-3
d_gene: .
CDR3aa: CAISRIRETYEQYF
CDR3nt: TGTGCCATCAGCAGGATACGGGAGACCTACGAGCAGTACTTC

abundance: few
j_gene: TRBJ2-1
v_gene: TRBV2
d_gene: TRBD1
CDR3aa: CASSTGGAVNNEQFF
CDR3nt: TGTGCCAGCAGTACAGGGGGTGCGGTAAACAATGAGCAGTTCTTC

abundance: .
j_gene: TRBJ2-7
v_gene: TRBV5-1
d_gene: .
CDR3aa: CASSLADYSSYEQYF
CDR3nt: TGCGCCAGCAGCTTGGCAGACTACTCCAGTTACGAGCAGTACTTC

abundance: .
j_gene: TRBJ2-1
v_gene: TRBV4-1
d_gene: TRBD2
CDR3aa: CASSQDPREGQFF
CDR3nt: TGCGCCAGCAGCCAAGACCCCCGGGAGGGGCAGTTCTTC

abundance: few
j_gene: TRBJ1-1
v_gene: TRBV5-1
d_gene: .
CDR3aa: CASSVGTGTEAFF
CDR3nt: TGCGCCAGCAGCGTGGGGACGGGCACTGAAGCTTTCTTT

abundance: .
j_gene: TRBJ2-1
v_gene: TRBV30
d_gene: .
CDR3aa: CAWGGTYNEQFF
CDR3nt: TGTGCCTGGGGGGGTACCTACAATGAGCAGTTCTTC

abundance: .
j_gene: TRBJ1-6
v_gene: TRBV4-3
d_gene: .
CDR3aa: CASSLRLTDIYSPLHF
CDR3nt: TGCGCCAGCAGCCTCCGTTTGACAGATATTTATTCACCCCTCCACTTT

abundance: .
j_gene: TRBJ1-3
v_gene: TRBV7-9
d_gene: TRBD1
CDR3aa: CASGQGGDGNTIYF
CDR3nt: TGTGCCAGCGGACAGGGAGGTGATGGAAACACCATATATTTT

abundance: .
j_gene: TRBJ2-3
v_gene: TRBV20-1
d_gene: .
CDR3aa: CSARAGDGGDTQYF
CDR3nt: TGCAGTGCTAGAGCGGGAGACGGCGGAGATACGCAGTATTTT

abundance: many
j_gene: TRBJ2-1
v_gene: TRBV7-2
d_gene: .
CDR3aa: CASSLAYGSSYNEQFF
CDR3nt: TGTGCCAGCAGCTTAGCGTACGGGAGCTCCTACAATGAGCAGTTCTTC

abundance: .
j_gene: TRBJ2-3
v_gene: TRBV16
d_gene: .
CDR3aa: CASTLGTSTDTQYF
CDR3nt: TGTGCCAGCACCCTCGGGACTAGCACAGATACGCAGTATTTT

abundance: .
j_gene: TRBJ2-1
v_gene: TRBV9
d_gene: TRBD2
CDR3aa: CASSVLAGEGGAYNEQFF
CDR3nt: TGTGCCAGCAGCGTACTAGCGGGAGAGGGGGGTGCCTACAATGAGCAGTTCTTC

abundance: few
j_gene: TRBJ2-4
v_gene: TRBV4-1
d_gene: .
CDR3aa: CASSQESHLAKNIQYF
CDR3nt: TGCGCCAGCAGCCAAGAGTCACATCTAGCCAAAAACATTCAGTACTTC

abundance: .
j_gene: TRBJ2-4
v_gene: TRBV15
d_gene: .
CDR3aa: CATSPYTPATGLKNIQYF
CDR3nt: TGTGCCACCAGCCCTTACACCCCAGCTACGGGACTCAAAAACATTCAGTACTTC

abundance: few
j_gene: TRBJ1-4
v_gene: TRBV6-5
d_gene: TRBD1
CDR3aa: CASSSNRGTNEKLFF
CDR3nt: TGTGCCAGCAGTTCCAACAGGGGAACTAATGAAAAACTGTTTTTT

abundance: .
j_gene: TRBJ1-1
v_gene: TRBV4-1
d_gene: .
CDR3aa: CASSQEYMDTEAFF
CDR3nt: TGCGCCAGCAGCCAGGAGTACATGGACACTGAAGCTTTCTTT

abundance: .
j_gene: TRBJ1-6
v_gene: TRBV4-1
d_gene: .
CDR3aa: CASSQVIAVNSPLHF
CDR3nt: TGCGCCAGCAGCCAAGTCATTGCAGTAAATTCACCCCTCCACTTT

abundance: .
j_gene: TRBJ2-4
v_gene: TRBV6-2/TRBV6-3
d_gene: .
CDR3aa: CASSSMGGIQYF
CDR3nt: TGTGCCAGCAGTTCGATGGGCGGCATTCAGTACTTC

abundance: few
j_gene: TRBJ1-6
v_gene: TRBV7-6
d_gene: .
CDR3aa: CASSGRPISGEVPLHF
CDR3nt: TGTGCCAGCAGCGGCAGACCTATTAGCGGTGAGGTACCCCTCCACTTT

abundance: few
j_gene: TRBJ2-1
v_gene: TRBV13
d_gene: .
CDR3aa: CASTSITSYNEQFF
CDR3nt: TGTGCCAGCACTAGCATAACCTCCTACAATGAGCAGTTCTTC

abundance: .
j_gene: TRBJ2-1
v_gene: TRBV7-8
d_gene: .
CDR3aa: CASTRLGVRRDIYNEQFF
CDR3nt: TGTGCCAGCACGAGACTGGGCGTTCGCAGGGATATCTACAATGAGCAGTTCTTC

abundance: few
j_gene: TRBJ2-1
v_gene: TRBV29-1
d_gene: .
CDR3aa: CSVRDTAYNEQFF
CDR3nt: TGCAGCGTTCGGGACACCGCCTACAATGAGCAGTTCTTC

abundance: .
j_gene: TRBJ2-1
v_gene: TRBV14
d_gene: TRBD2
CDR3aa: CASSHYWRGGKYNEQFF
CDR3nt: TGTGCCAGCAGCCATTACTGGCGGGGGGGCAAATACAATGAGCAGTTCTTC

abundance: .
j_gene: TRBJ2-5
v_gene: TRBV6-6
d_gene: TRBD2
CDR3aa: CASSPNPGGQETQYF
CDR3nt: TGTGCCAGCAGTCCCAACCCGGGGGGCCAAGAGACCCAGTACTTC

abundance: .
j_gene: TRBJ1-1
v_gene: TRBV4-1
d_gene: .
CDR3aa: CASSQAQYTEAFF
CDR3nt: TGCGCCAGCAGCCAAGCCCAGTACACTGAAGCTTTCTTT

abundance: .
j_gene: TRBJ1-2
v_gene: TRBV12-3/TRBV12-4
d_gene: .
CDR3aa: CASSLRGGGYTF
CDR3nt: TGTGCCAGCAGCTTGAGGGGGGGTGGCTACACCTTC

abundance: few
j_gene: TRBJ2-3
v_gene: TRBV5-1
d_gene: TRBD2
CDR3aa: CASSPRGGGTDTQYF
CDR3nt: TGCGCCAGCAGCCCGCGTGGGGGGGGCACAGATACGCAGTATTTT

abundance: .
j_gene: TRBJ1-5
v_gene: TRBV6-1
d_gene: .
CDR3aa: CASSDNRDAYNQPQHF
CDR3nt: TGTGCCAGCAGTGACAACCGGGACGCCTACAATCAGCCCCAGCATTTT

abundance: few
j_gene: TRBJ2-5
v_gene: TRBV20-1
d_gene: .
CDR3aa: CSAEDQETQYF
CDR3nt: TGCAGTGCCGAAGACCAAGAGACCCAGTACTTC

abundance: .
j_gene: TRBJ2-1
v_gene: TRBV7-2
d_gene: .
CDR3aa: CASSLAWTVGNNEQFF
CDR3nt: TGTGCCAGCAGCTTAGCTTGGACAGTCGGTAACAATGAGCAGTTCTTC

abundance: many
j_gene: TRBJ2-7
v_gene: TRBV7-9
d_gene: TRBD1
CDR3aa: CASSSHRGSGYEQYF
CDR3nt: TGTGCCAGCAGCTCCCACAGGGGGTCAGGCTACGAGCAGTACTTC

abundance: .
j_gene: TRBJ2-1
v_gene: TRBV6-1
d_gene: .
CDR3aa: CASSGSLNEQFF
CDR3nt: TGTGCCAGCAGTGGTAGCCTCAATGAGCAGTTCTTC

abundance: once
j_gene: TRBJ2-1
v_gene: TRBV29-1
d_gene: .
CDR3aa: CSVGTRSYNEQFF
CDR3nt: TGCAGCGTTGGGACACGCTCCTACAATGAGCAGTTCTTC